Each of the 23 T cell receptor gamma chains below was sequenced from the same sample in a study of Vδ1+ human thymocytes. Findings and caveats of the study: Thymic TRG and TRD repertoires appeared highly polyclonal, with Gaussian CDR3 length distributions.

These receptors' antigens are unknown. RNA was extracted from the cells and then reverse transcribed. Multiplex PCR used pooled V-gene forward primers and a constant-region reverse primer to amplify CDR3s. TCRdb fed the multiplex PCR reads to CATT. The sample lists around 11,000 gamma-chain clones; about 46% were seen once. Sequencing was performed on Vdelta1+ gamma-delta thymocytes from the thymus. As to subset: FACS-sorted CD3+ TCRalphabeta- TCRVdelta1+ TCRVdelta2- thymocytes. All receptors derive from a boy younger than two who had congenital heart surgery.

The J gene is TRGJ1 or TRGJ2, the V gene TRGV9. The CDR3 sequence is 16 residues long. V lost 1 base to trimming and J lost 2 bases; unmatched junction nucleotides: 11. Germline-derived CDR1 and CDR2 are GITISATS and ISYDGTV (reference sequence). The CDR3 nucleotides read TGTGCCTTGTGGGAGGTCATACCGACTTATTATTATAAGAAACTCTTT. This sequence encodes CALWEVIPTYYYKKLF.

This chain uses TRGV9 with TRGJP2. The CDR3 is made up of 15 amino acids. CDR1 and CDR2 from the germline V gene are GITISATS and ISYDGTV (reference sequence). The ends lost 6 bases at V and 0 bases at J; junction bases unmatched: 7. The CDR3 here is CALWSRHSSDWIKTF. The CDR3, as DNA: TGTGCCTTGTGGTCCCGCCATAGTAGTGATTGGATCAAGACGTTT.

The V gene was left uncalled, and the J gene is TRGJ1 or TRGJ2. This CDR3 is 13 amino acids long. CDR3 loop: CATWDGPLYKKLF. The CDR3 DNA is TGTGCCACCTGGGATGGGCCCTTGTATAAGAAACTCTTT.

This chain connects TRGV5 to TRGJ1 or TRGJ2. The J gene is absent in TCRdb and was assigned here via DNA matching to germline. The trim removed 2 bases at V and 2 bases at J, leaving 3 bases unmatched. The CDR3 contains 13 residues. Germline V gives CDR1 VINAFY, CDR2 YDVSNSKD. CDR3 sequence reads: CATWDKHYYKKLF. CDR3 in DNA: TGTGCCACCTGGGACAAGCATTATTATAAGAAACTCTTT.

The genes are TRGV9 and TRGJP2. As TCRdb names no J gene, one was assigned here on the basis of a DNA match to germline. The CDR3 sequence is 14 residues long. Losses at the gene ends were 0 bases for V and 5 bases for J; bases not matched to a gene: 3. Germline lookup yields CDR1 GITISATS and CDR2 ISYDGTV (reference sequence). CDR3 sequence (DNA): TGTGCCTTGTGGGAGGTGGGGAGTGATTGGATCAAGACGTTT. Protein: CALWEVGSDWIKTF.

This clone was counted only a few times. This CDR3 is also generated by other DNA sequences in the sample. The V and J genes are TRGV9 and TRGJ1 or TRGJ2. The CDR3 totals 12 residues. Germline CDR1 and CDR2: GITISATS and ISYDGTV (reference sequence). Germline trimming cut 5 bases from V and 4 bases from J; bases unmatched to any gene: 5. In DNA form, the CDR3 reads TGTGCCTTGTGGGGGAACTATTATAAGAAACTCTTT. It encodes CALWGNYYKKLF.

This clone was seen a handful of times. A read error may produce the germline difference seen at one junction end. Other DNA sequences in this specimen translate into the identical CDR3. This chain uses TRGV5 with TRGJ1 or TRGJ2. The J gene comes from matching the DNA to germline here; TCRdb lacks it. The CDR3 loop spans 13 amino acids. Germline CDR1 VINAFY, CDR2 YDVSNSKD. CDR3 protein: CATWDRRGYKKLF. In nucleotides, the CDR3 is TGCGCCACCTGGGACAGGCGCGGTTATAAGAAACTCTTT.

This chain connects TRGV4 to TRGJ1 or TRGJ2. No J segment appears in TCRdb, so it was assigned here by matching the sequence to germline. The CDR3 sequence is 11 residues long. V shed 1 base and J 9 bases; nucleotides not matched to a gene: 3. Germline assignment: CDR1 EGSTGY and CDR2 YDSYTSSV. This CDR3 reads CATWDGTKKLF. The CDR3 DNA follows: TGTGCCACCTGGGATGGAACTAAGAAACTCTTT.

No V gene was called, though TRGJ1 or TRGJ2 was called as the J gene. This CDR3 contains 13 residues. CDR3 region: CATFDGRYYKKLF. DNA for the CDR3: TGTGCCACCTTTGATGGGCGTTATTATAAGAAACTCTTT.

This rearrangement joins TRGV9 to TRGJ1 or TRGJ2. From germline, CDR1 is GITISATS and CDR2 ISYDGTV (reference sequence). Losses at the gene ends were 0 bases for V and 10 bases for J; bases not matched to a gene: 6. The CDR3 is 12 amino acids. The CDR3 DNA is TGTGCCTTGTGGGAGGTGCGGGAAAAGAAACTCTTT. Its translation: CALWEVREKKLF.

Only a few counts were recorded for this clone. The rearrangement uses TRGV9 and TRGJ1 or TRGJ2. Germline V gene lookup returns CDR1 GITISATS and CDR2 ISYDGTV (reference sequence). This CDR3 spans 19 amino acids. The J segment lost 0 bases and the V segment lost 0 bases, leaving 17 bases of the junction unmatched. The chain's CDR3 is CALWEVLSPHLPNYYKKLF. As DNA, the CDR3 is TGTGCCTTGTGGGAGGTGCTCTCCCCCCACCTACCGAATTATTATAAGAAACTCTTT.

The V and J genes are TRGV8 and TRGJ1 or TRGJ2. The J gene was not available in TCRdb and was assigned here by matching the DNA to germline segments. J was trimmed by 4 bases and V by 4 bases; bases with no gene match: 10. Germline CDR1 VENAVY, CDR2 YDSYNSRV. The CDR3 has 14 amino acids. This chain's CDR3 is CATWDRQRYYKKLF. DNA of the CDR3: TGTGCCACCTGGGACAGGCAAAGGTATTATAAGAAACTCTTT.

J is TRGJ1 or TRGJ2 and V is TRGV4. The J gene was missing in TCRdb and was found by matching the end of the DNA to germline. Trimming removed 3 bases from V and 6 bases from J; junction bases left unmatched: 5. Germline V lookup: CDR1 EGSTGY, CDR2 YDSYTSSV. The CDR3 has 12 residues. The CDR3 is CATWDLSYKKLF. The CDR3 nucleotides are TGTGCCACCTGGGATTTAAGTTATAAGAAACTCTTT.

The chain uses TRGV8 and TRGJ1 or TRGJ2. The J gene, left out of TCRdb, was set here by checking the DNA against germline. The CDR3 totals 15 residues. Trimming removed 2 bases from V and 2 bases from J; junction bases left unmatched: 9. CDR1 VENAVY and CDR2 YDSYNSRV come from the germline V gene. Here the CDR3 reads CATWDIGSYYYKKLF. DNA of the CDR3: TGTGCCACCTGGGATATTGGCTCGTATTATTATAAGAAACTCTTT.

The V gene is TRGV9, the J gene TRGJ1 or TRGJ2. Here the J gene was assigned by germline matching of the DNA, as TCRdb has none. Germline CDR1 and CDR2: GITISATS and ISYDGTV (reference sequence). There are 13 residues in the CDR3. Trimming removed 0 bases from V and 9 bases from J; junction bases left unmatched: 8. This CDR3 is CALWEVHIGKKLF. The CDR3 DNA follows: TGTGCCTTGTGGGAGGTGCATATCGGTAAGAAACTCTTT.

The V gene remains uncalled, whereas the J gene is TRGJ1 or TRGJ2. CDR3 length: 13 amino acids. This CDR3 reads CALWETRRYKKLF. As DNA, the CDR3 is TGTGCCTTGTGGGAAACCCGCCGTTATAAGAAACTCTTT.

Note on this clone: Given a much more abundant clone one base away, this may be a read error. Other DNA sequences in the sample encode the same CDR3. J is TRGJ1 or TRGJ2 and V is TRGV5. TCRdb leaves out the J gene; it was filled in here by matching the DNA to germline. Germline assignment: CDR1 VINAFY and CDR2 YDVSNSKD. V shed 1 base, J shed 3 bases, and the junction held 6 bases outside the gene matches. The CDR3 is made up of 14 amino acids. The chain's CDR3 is CATWDSRGYYKKLF. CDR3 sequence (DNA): TGTGCCACCTGGGACAGTCGGGGTTATTATAAGAAACTCTTT.

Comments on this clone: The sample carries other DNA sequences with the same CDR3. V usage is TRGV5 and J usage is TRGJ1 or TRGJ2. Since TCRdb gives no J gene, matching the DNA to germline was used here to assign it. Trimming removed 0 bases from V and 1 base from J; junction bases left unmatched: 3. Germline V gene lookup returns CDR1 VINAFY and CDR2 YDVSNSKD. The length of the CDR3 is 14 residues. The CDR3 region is CATWDRSNYYKKLF. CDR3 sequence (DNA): TGTGCCACCTGGGACAGGAGCAATTATTATAAGAAACTCTTT.

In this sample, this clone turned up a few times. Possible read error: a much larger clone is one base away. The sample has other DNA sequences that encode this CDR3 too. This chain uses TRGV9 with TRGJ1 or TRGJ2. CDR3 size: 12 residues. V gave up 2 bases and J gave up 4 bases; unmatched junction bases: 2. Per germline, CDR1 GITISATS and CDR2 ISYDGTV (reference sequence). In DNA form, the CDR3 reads TGTGCCTTGTGGGAGGAATATTATAAGAAACTCTTT. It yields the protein CALWEEYYKKLF.

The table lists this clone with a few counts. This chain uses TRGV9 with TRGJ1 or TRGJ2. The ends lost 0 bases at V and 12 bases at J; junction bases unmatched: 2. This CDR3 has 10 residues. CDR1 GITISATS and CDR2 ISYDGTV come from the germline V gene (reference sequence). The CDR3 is CALWEVLKLF. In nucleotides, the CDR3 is TGTGCCTTGTGGGAGGTGTTGAAACTCTTT.

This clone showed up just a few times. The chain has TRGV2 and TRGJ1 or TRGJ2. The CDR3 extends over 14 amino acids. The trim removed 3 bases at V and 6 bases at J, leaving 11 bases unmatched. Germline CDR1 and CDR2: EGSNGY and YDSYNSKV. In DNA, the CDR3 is TGTGCCACCTGGGACTCTATAGGAGTTTATAAGAAACTCTTT. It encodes CATWDSIGVYKKLF.

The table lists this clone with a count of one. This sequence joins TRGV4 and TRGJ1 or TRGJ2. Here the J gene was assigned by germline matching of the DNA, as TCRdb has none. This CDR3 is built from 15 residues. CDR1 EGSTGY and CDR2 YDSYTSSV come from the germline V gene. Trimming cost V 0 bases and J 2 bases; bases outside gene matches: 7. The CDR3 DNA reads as TGTGCCACCTGGGATGGGCGTTTTGATTATTATAAGAAACTCTTT. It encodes CATWDGRFDYYKKLF.

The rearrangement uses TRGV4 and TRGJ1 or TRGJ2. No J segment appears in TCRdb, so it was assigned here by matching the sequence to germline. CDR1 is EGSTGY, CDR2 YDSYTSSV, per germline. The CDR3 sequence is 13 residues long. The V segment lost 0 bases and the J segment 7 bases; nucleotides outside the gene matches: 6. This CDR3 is CATWDGRRYKKLF. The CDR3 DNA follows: TGTGCCACCTGGGATGGGCGAAGGTATAAGAAACTCTTT.